The 30 T cell receptor beta chains below all came from one sample that was sequenced in a study of shared clonotypes between healthy human individuals (dated by TCRdb to 2018 to 2020). Preparation of the library involved the immunoSEQ multiplex PCR assay. TCRdb re-hosts the immuneACCESS table, in-frame sequences only. Its copies lack some clones; in the studies checked, an unresolved V gene accounts for under half of them, and the cause for the rest is not known. In all, the sample holds around 2.3 million clones, and about 94% of those were seen once. Roughly 0.13% of the sample lies in the top ten. The sequencing sample was made of naive CD4+ T cells sorted from blood. What this sample's cell subset or site label stands for: CD45RA+ positively selected. The receptors derive from a man between 18 and 29 years old in good health.

The rearrangement uses TRBV19 and TRBJ2-1; 8 positions match TRBD2. V lost 4 bases to trimming and J lost 8 bases; unmatched junction nucleotides: 7. CDR1 and CDR2 from the germline V gene are LNHDA and SQIVND (reference sequence). The CDR3 runs 14 residues. CDR3 amino acids: CASSTAGGAYEQFF. Written as DNA, the CDR3 is TGTGCCAGTAGTACGGCGGGGGGAGCTTATGAGCAGTTCTTC. Variable domain in full (rest from reference TRBV19 and TRBJ2-1): DGGITQSPKYLFRKEGQNVTLSCEQNLNHDAMYWYRQDPGQGLRLIYYSQIVNDFQKGDIAEGYSVSREKKESFPLTVTSAQKNPTAFYLCASSTAGGAYEQFFGPGTRLTVL.

V and J are TRBV28 and TRBJ2-6, with 9 bases lining up with TRBD1. The length of the CDR3 is 17 residues. CDR1 is MDHEN, CDR2 SYDVKM, per germline. V was clipped by 5 bases and J by 1 base; unmatched bases: 6. This chain's CDR3 is CASSLDRGLSGANVLTF. The DNA for the CDR3 is TGTGCCAGCAGTCTGGACAGGGGACTTTCTGGGGCCAACGTCCTGACTTTC.

This CDR3 reads CAISESLARDTGELFF. The CDR3 region has the DNA TGTGCCATCAGTGAGTCACTAGCGAGAGACACCGGGGAGCTGTTTTTT. The chain uses TRBV10-3 and TRBJ2-2; 7 positions agree with TRBD2. The CDR3 runs to 16 residues. The V gene end was trimmed by 0 bases and the J gene end by 3 bases; junction bases not matched to a gene: 4. Germline V lookup: CDR1 ENHRY, CDR2 SYGVKD.

As to this clone: Other DNA sequences within the sample encode an identical CDR3. The chain couples TRBV4-3 to TRBJ2-1; D possibly corresponds to TRBD2 (6 bases). Trimming stripped 3 bases from V and 0 bases from J, with 9 bases between. Germline V gene sequence: CDR1 LGHNA, CDR2 YSLEER. The length of the CDR3 is 15 residues. DNA of the CDR3: TGCGCCAGCAGCCATGGAGGGAGCTCCTACAATGAGCAGTTCTTC. Amino acids: CASSHGGSSYNEQFF.

V usage is TRBV18 and J usage is TRBJ2-5; D remains ambiguous. Per the germline V gene, CDR1 is KGHSH and CDR2 is LQKENI. The CDR3 is made up of 15 amino acids. Trimming pared 0 bases from V and 1 base from J, leaving 9 bases between. CDR3 coding DNA: TGTGCCAGCTCACCACCGACTGGGGTCCAAGAGACCCAGTACTTC. Translated, it gives CASSPPTGVQETQYF.

About this clone: Other DNA sequences in this sample translate to the same CDR3. The V and J genes are TRBV18 and TRBJ2-3; D is uncertain. CDR3 length: 13 amino acids. Germline values: CDR1 KGHSH, CDR2 LQKENI. The V gene lost 2 bases and the J gene lost 6 bases, with 9 bases spanning the gap. CDR3 nucleotide sequence: TGTGCCAGCTCACCAGACCAGCGCGATACGCAGTATTTT. Translation: CASSPDQRDTQYF.

The V call is TRBV28, the J call TRBJ1-2, with D unclear. The CDR3 length is 11 residues. Germline V gene lookup returns CDR1 MDHEN and CDR2 SYDVKM. V dropped 10 bases and J dropped 4 bases, with 10 bases sitting between them. The CDR3 DNA follows: TGTGCCACCTCCTCGGGCTATGGCTACACCTTC. It codes for CATSSGYGYTF.

V is TRBV2 and J is TRBJ1-1; D unclear. Per the germline V gene, CDR1 is SNHLY and CDR2 is FYNNEI. The CDR3 length is 12 residues. V was trimmed by 7 bases and J by 5 bases, leaving 11 bases between them. In nucleotides, the CDR3 is TGTGCCAGCAACGGAGACAAGACTGAAGCTTTCTTT. Amino acid sequence: CASNGDKTEAFF.

This clone was picked up one time. The gene calls are TRBV6-5 and TRBJ2-7, with TRBD1 identical over 12 bases. Germline CDR1 is MNHEY and CDR2 is SVGAGI. With 5 bases clipped from V and 7 bases from J, the junction kept 9 bases outside the gene matches. The CDR3 runs 15 residues. DNA for the CDR3: TGTGCCAGCAGTGCGCAGGGACAGGGGGCTTGGGAGCAGTACTTC. This codes for CASSAQGQGAWEQYF.

This sequence joins TRBV5-1 and TRBJ2-7; weak D call: TRBD2 (6 bases). This CDR3 has 13 residues. The V gene lost 3 bases and the J gene lost 3 bases, with 10 bases spanning the gap. Germline CDR1 is SGHRS and CDR2 is YFSETQ. The CDR3 DNA reads TGCGCCAGCAGCTCTCGGGGGTTCTACGAGCAGTACTTC. This gives the protein CASSSRGFYEQYF.

Comment on this clone: Other DNA sequences of this sample code for an identical CDR3. The rearrangement uses TRBV6-5 and TRBJ2-2; D is ambiguous. The CDR3 length is 15 residues. Trimming shortened V by 8 bases and J by 0 bases, and 13 bases separated the two germline ends. The germline gives CDR1 MNHEY, CDR2 SVGAGI. The CDR3 loop is CASSYSGANTGELFF. The CDR3, as DNA: TGTGCCAGCTCCTACTCAGGAGCGAACACCGGGGAGCTGTTTTTT.

V is TRBV5-4 and J is TRBJ2-2; D remains unclear. This CDR3 has 12 residues. Trimming stripped 8 bases from V and 3 bases from J, with 8 bases between. Germline-derived CDR1 and CDR2 are SGHNT and YYREEE (reference sequence). CDR3 amino acids: CARDPDTGELFF. The CDR3 DNA sequence: TGTGCCAGGGACCCGGACACCGGGGAGCTGTTTTTT. Using reference TRBV5-4 and TRBJ2-2 for the parts outside the CDR3, the full variable domain is ETGVTQSPTHLIKTRGQQVTLRCSSQSGHNTVSWYQQALGQGPQFIFQYYREEENGRGNFPPRFSGLQFPNYSSELNVNALELDDSALYLCARDPDTGELFFGEGSRLTVL.

The chain combines TRBV15 with TRBJ2-3; 9 bases match TRBD2. Germline CDR1 and CDR2: LNHNV and YYDKDF (reference sequence). After removal of 4 bases from V and 1 base from J, the junction contained 3 bases not matched to a gene. CDR3 length: 15 residues. The CDR3 is CATSKRTSGTDTQYF. CDR3 nucleotide sequence: TGTGCCACCAGCAAGAGGACTAGCGGCACAGATACGCAGTATTTT.

The chain uses TRBV27 and TRBJ2-6; maybe TRBD1 (6 bases). Germline CDR1 and CDR2: MNHEY and SMNVEV (reference sequence). V lost 4 bases to trimming and J lost 0 bases, with 7 bases between them. The CDR3 is 15 amino acids. The CDR3 DNA reads TGTGCCAGCAGTTGGGGGCTCTCTGGGGCCAACGTCCTGACTTTC. Translating it yields CASSWGLSGANVLTF. Variable domain in full (rest from reference TRBV27 and TRBJ2-6): EAQVTQNPRYLITVTGKKLTVTCSQNMNHEYMSWYRQDPGLGLRQIYYSMNVEVTDKGDVPEGYKVSRKEKRNFPLILESPSPNQTSLYFCASSWGLSGANVLTFGAGSRLTVL.

This clone is a singleton in its sample. This chain joins TRBV4-1 and TRBJ2-5, with TRBD2 matching over 8 bases. The CDR3 covers 16 residues. J was trimmed by 5 bases and V by 1 base; bases with no gene match: 9. Germline CDR1 MGHRA, CDR2 YSYEKL. The CDR3 sequence is CASSQGAGAIVETQYF. For the CDR3, the DNA is TGCGCCAGCAGCCAAGGAGCGGGGGCAATAGTGGAGACCCAGTACTTC.

Notes on this clone: The junction differs from germline at one of its ends, possibly a read error. This chain uses TRBV11-2 with TRBJ2-7, with no clear D. The CDR3 totals 13 residues. Germline CDR1 SGHAT, CDR2 FQNNGV. The CDR3 loop reads CASSLSQGVRAGF. The CDR3 region has the DNA TGTGCCAGCAGCCTTTCCCAAGGTGTACGGGCAGGCTTC.

This sequence joins TRBV6-5 and TRBJ2-7; D is perhaps TRBD1 (6 bases). The CDR3 consists of 14 residues. CDR1 MNHEY and CDR2 SVGAGI come from the germline V gene. Trimming took 5 bases from V and 3 from J, leaving 14 bases between them. The CDR3 DNA sequence: TGTGCCAGCAGTGCCCTAACAGGGAACTACGAGCAGTACTTC. It is translated as CASSALTGNYEQYF.

Points on this clone: Other DNA variants within this sample encode the same CDR3. CDR3 sequence: CATSRDSGPYEQYF. As DNA, the CDR3 is TGTGCCACCAGCAGAGATTCTGGCCCCTACGAGCAGTACTTC. J is TRBJ2-7 and V is TRBV15; D remains ambiguous. Trimming stripped 0 bases from V and 2 bases from J, with 8 bases between. Germline V gene data show CDR1 as LNHNV and CDR2 as YYDKDF (reference sequence). CDR3 length: 14 residues.

The sample holds one count of this clone. The chain combines TRBV2 with TRBJ2-7; maybe TRBD1 (6 bases). Trimming took 6 bases from V and 6 from J, leaving 12 bases between them. CDR3 size: 12 residues. CDR1 and CDR2 from the germline V gene are SNHLY and FYNNEI. The DNA of the CDR3 is TGTGCCAGCAGACAAGGGACACCCGAGCAGTACTTC. As protein: CASRQGTPEQYF.

This clone was found once. Germline is not matched at one junction end, which may reflect a read error. V gene TRBV7-7 combines with J gene TRBJ2-1, with 7 nucleotides matching TRBD2. CDR1 and CDR2 (germline): SSHAT, FNYEAQ (reference sequence). This CDR3 has 13 residues. This chain's CDR3 is CASSFGEGHEQFF. The CDR3 DNA reads TGTGCTAGCAGCTTTGGGGAGGGGCATGAGCAGTTCTTC.

This clone was seen just once. This chain joins TRBV7-8 and TRBJ1-2; no firm D call. The CDR3 spans 17 residues. V lost 0 bases, J lost 0 bases, and 14 bases lay in between. Looked up from germline, CDR1 is SGHVS and CDR2 is FQNEAQ. This chain's CDR3 is CASSLAFVSVANYGYTF. The DNA of the CDR3 is TGTGCCAGCAGCTTAGCCTTTGTTTCAGTAGCTAACTATGGCTACACCTTC.

This clone was detected only a few times. The rearrangement joins TRBV5-1 to TRBJ1-2; D is undetermined. This CDR3 spans 13 amino acids. Looked up from germline, CDR1 is SGHRS and CDR2 is YFSETQ. V lost 0 bases and J lost 12, with 15 bases in between. CDR3 bases: TGCGCCAGCAGCTTGGATCATGAGGGATCGCACACCTTC. Its translation: CASSLDHEGSHTF.

This chain links TRBV7-3 with TRBJ2-4, with a possible D match to TRBD2 (5 bases). V was cut by 1 base and J by 11 bases, with 12 bases left in between. This CDR3 has 13 amino acids. Germline CDR1 SGHTA, CDR2 FQGTGA. Here the CDR3 reads CASSLNRGEVQYF. CDR3 bases: TGTGCCAGCAGCTTAAATCGGGGAGAGGTTCAGTACTTC.

The chain has TRBV6-4 and TRBJ2-2, with a tentative D call TRBD2 (6 bases). The germline V gene has CDR1 MRHNA and CDR2 SNTAGT. Trimming removed 6 bases at V and 3 bases at J, with 11 bases between. CDR3 length equals 14 residues. CDR3 sequence (DNA): TGTGCCAGCAGAGTAGCGGAATACACCGGGGAGCTGTTTTTT. Its protein product is CASRVAEYTGELFF.

The rearrangement uses TRBV6-6 and TRBJ2-1; no clear D gene. CDR1 MNHNY and CDR2 SVGAGI come from the germline V gene (reference sequence). The ends were cut back, 7 bases at V and 0 bases at J, with 10 bases in the middle. The CDR3 has 14 amino acids. The CDR3 sequence: CASNGPGSYNEQFF. The CDR3 coding sequence is TGTGCCAGCAATGGACCGGGCTCCTACAATGAGCAGTTCTTC.

Only one count was recorded for this clone. The sample contains more than one DNA sequence encoding this CDR3. In DNA, the CDR3 is TGCGCCAGCAGCCCTGACAGGGGTCAAGAGACCCAGTACTTC. Its protein product is CASSPDRGQETQYF. This chain joins TRBV5-1 and TRBJ2-5; TRBD1 matches at 8 bases. Germline loops: CDR1 SGHRS, CDR2 YFSETQ. Trimming removed 4 bases from V and 2 bases from J; junction bases left unmatched: 4. The CDR3 has 14 residues.

The chain uses TRBV5-8 and TRBJ1-6; D may be TRBD1 (5 bases). V was pared by 0 bases and J by 10 bases, with 14 bases between. CDR3 length: 15 residues. The V gene's germline CDR1 is SGHTS and CDR2 YDEGEE. CDR3 region: CASSLAGGVASPLHF. The CDR3 nucleotides read TGTGCCAGCAGCTTGGCAGGAGGGGTAGCCTCACCCCTCCACTTT. Complete variable domain (other parts from reference TRBV5-8 and TRBJ1-6): EAGVTQSPTHLIKTRGQQATLRCSPISGHTSVYWYQQALGLGLQFLLWYDEGEERNRGNFPPRFSGRQFPNYSSELNVNALELEDSALYLCASSLAGGVASPLHFGNGTRLTVT.

Notes on this clone: Within the sample, other DNA sequences also encode this same CDR3. The gene calls are TRBV14 and TRBJ2-7; D uncertain. Germline CDR1 reads SGHDN; CDR2 reads FVKESK. V was pared by 4 bases and J by 3 bases, with 4 bases between. This CDR3 contains 11 residues. The CDR3 region has the DNA TGTGCCAGCAGCCGATACTACGAGCAGTACTTC. Amino acid sequence: CASSRYYEQYF.

In DNA form, the CDR3 reads TGCGCCAGCAGCGTGACCCAGGGTAATCGTCCCGGGGAGCTGTTTTTT. Its protein is CASSVTQGNRPGELFF. The chain links TRBV5-1 to TRBJ2-2; perhaps TRBD1 as D (5 bases). With 4 bases removed from V and 6 bases from J, the gap between germline ends came to 19 bases. The CDR3 consists of 16 residues. The V gene's germline CDR1 is SGHRS and CDR2 YFSETQ.

The chain uses TRBV5-6 and TRBJ2-3; a weak D match, TRBD2 (6 bases). The CDR3 is 16 residues long. The germline V gene has CDR1 SGHDT and CDR2 YYEEEE. V lost 4 bases and J 0 bases, leaving 15 bases between the germline ends. CDR3 nucleotide sequence: TGTGCCAGCAGCCCTGGGACTTCCTATAGCACAGATACGCAGTATTTT. Translated, it gives CASSPGTSYSTDTQYF.